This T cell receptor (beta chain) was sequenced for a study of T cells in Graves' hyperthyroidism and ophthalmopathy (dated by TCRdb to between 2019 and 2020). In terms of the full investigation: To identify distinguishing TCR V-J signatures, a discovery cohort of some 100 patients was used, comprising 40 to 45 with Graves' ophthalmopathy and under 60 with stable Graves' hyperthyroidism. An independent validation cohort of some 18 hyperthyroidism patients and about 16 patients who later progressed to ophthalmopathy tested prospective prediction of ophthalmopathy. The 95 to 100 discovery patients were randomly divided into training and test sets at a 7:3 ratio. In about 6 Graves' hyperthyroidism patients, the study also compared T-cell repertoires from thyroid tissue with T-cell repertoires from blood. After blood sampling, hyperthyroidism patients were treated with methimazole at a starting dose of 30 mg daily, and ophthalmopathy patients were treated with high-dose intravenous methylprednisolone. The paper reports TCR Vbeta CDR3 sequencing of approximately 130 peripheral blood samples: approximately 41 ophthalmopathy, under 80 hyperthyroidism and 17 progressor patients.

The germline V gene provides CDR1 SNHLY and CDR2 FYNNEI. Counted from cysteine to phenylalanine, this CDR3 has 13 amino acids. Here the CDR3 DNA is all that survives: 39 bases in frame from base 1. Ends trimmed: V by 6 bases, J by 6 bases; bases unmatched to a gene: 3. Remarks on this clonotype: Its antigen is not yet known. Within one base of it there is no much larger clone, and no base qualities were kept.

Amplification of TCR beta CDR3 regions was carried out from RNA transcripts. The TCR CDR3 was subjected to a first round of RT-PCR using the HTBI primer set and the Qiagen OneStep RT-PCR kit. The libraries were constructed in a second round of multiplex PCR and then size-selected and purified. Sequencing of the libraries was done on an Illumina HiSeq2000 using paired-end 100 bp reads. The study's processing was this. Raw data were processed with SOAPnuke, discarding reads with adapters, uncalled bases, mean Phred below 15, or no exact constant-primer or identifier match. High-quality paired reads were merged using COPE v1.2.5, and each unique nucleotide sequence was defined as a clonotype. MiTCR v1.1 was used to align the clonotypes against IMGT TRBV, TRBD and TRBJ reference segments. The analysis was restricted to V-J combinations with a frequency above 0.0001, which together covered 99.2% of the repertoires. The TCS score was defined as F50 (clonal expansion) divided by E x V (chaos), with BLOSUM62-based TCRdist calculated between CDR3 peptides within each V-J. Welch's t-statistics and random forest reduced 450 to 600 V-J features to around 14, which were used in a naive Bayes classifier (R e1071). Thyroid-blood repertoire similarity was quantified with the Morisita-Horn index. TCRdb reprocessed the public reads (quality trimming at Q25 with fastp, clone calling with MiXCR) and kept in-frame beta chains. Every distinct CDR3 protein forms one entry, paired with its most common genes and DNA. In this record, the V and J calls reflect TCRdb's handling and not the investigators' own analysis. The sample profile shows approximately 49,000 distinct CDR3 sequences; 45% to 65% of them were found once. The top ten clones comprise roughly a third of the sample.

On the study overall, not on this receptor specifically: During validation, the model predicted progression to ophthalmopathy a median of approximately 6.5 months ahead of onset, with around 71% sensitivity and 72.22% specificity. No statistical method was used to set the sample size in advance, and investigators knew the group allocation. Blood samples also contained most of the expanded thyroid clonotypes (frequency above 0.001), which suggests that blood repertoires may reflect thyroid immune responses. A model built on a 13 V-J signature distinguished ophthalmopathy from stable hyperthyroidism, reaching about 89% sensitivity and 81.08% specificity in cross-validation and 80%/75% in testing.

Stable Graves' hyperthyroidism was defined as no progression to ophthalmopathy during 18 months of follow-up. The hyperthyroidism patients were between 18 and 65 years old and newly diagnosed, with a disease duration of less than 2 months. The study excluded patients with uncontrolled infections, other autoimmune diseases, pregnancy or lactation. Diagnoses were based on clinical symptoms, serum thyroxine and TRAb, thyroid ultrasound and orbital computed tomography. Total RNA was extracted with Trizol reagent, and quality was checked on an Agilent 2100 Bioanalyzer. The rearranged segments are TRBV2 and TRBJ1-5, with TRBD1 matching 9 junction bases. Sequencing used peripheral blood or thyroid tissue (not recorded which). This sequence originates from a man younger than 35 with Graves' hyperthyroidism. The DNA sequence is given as TGTGCCAGCAGGACAGGGGGACGTCAGCCCCAGCATTTT. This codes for CASRTGGRQPQHF. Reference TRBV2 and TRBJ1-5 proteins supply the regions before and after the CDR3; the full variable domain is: EPEVTQTPSHQVTQMGQEVILRCVPISNHLYFYWYRQILGQKVEFLVSFYNNEISEKSEIFDDQFSVERPDGSNFTLKIRSTKLEDSAMYFCASRTGGRQPQHFGDGTRLSIL.